These T cell receptor beta chains were read from a single sample in a study of neoadjuvant anti-PD-1 for oral cavity cancer. Clones were read by immunoSEQ multiplex PCR, and TCRdb kept only the in-frame ones, dropping some. The table has some 15,000 clones, about 65% seen once. This specimen was PBMCs, taken before nivolumab (anti-PD-1) treatment. Receptors were obtained from a person aged 35-79 years with oral cavity squamous cell carcinoma. The CDR3 runs from the conserved cysteine through the conserved F or W. The D gene is left open where the match is weak. Clone size is stated in some rows and not others, as once, few, many or a class when expanded.

J gene | CDR3 length | clone size | D gene | V gene | CDR3 DNA | CDR3 protein
TRBJ2-1 | 21 | few | TRBD2 | TRBV4-1 | TGCGCCAGCAGCGAGGTAGGGACTAGCGGGGGCTCCAGGTCCTCCTACAATGAGCAGTTCTTC | CASSEVGTSGGSRSSYNEQFF
TRBJ2-7 | 16 | few | NA | TRBV2 | TGTGCCAGCAGTGAACGACAGGCAATAGTGTTACGCGAGCAGTACTTC | CASSERQAIVLREQYF
TRBJ1-1 | 13 | NA | NA | TRBV9 | TGTGCCAGCAGCCCAGGGGCTGGGCGAGAAGCTTTCTTT | CASSPGAGREAFF
TRBJ2-4 | 14 | NA | NA | TRBV6-6 | TGTGCCAGCAGTTTGGACGCCGCGGAAAACATTCAGTACTTC | CASSLDAAENIQYF
TRBJ2-7 | 13 | NA | NA | TRBV28 | TGTGCCAGCAGTTTTTACAGGGCGGGGGAGCAGTACTTC | CASSFYRAGEQYF
TRBJ1-6 | 14 | NA | NA | TRBV27 | TGTGCCAGCAGTTTTCGAGCAAGCGGTTCACCCCTCCACTTT | CASSFRASGSPLHF
TRBJ2-1 | 15 | NA | NA | TRBV19 | TGTGCCAGTAGTATAGGGACTTACTCCTACAATGAGCAGTTCTTC | CASSIGTYSYNEQFF
TRBJ2-3 | 12 | few | NA | TRBV15 | TGTGCCACCAGCCCACTTGGGGATACGCAGTATTTT | CATSPLGDTQYF
TRBJ1-5 | 16 | few | TRBD1 | TRBV5-8 | TGTGCCAGCAGCTCCGGACAGGGCCATAGCAATCAGCCCCAGCATTTT | CASSSGQGHSNQPQHF
TRBJ2-1 | 14 | once | TRBD1 | TRBV5-1 | TGCGCCAGCAGTTCGACAGGGGGGTACAATGAGCAGTTCTTC | CASSSTGGYNEQFF
TRBJ2-2 | 15 | NA | TRBD2 | TRBV6-1 | TGTGCCAGCAGCCAAGCGGGGGGGAACACCGGGGAGCTGTTTTTT | CASSQAGGNTGELFF
TRBJ2-1 | 14 | NA | TRBD1 | TRBV5-1 | TGCGCCAGCAGCGACAGGGTGACCAACAATGAGCAGTTCTTC | CASSDRVTNNEQFF
TRBJ1-6 | 15 | NA | TRBD1 | TRBV15 | TGTGCCACCAGCAACAAAGGGACAGGGAGTTCACCCCTCCACTTT | CATSNKGTGSSPLHF
TRBJ2-4 | 16 | once | TRBD2 | TRBV14 | TGTGCCAGCAGCCAAGGGGACGGGAGGGCCAAAAACATTCAGTACTTC | CASSQGDGRAKNIQYF
TRBJ1-1 | 15 | NA | NA | TRBV5-6 | TGTGCCAGCAGGGACTGGGGCAGTCGGGCGACTGAAGCTTTCTTT | CASRDWGSRATEAFF
TRBJ1-1 | 14 | NA | NA | TRBV28 | TGTGCCAGCAGAGCCGGAGCCGGACCCTCCGAAGCTTTCTTT | CASRAGAGPSEAFF
TRBJ2-3 | 12 | few | TRBD1 | TRBV10-1 | TGCGCCAGCAGCGAAGGCAGGGGGACGCAGTATTTT | CASSEGRGTQYF
TRBJ1-6 | 14 | NA | TRBD1 | TRBV9 | TGTGCCAGCAGCGTAGTAGGGGGCGATTCACCCCTCCACTTT | CASSVVGGDSPLHF
TRBJ2-6 | 15 | NA | TRBD1 | TRBV6-1 | TGTGCCAGCAGGACAGGGGGAAGTGGGGCCAACGTCCTGACTTTC | CASRTGGSGANVLTF
TRBJ1-6 | 14 | few | NA | TRBV9 | TGTGCCAGCAGCGCCGACATAAATGATTCACCCCTCCACTTT | CASSADINDSPLHF
TRBJ1-2 | 14 | NA | NA | TRBV2 | TGTGCCAGCAGTGAAAAGGCAGGGGCGAGGGGCTACACCTTC | CASSEKAGARGYTF
TRBJ1-3 | 14 | NA | NA | TRBV7-2 | TGTGCCAGCAGCTTGGGGTTAGGTGGAAACACCATATATTTT | CASSLGLGGNTIYF
TRBJ2-1 | 11 | NA | NA | TRBV29-1 | TGCAGCGTTGAACCCGGCAATGAGCAGTTCTTC | CSVEPGNEQFF
TRBJ1-1 | 15 | NA | TRBD1 | TRBV11-2 | TGTGCCAGCAACGCTCCCGGGACAGGGAACGTTGAAGCTTTCTTT | CASNAPGTGNVEAFF
TRBJ1-6 | 15 | NA | NA | TRBV7-2 | TGTGCCAGCAGCTTAGTTGCCAGGGAGAATTCACCCCTCCACTTT | CASSLVARENSPLHF
TRBJ1-3 | 14 | few | NA | TRBV5-4 | TGTGCCAGCAGCTCCCCGACAGAAGGAAACACCATATATTTT | CASSSPTEGNTIYF
TRBJ1-1 | 13 | NA | NA | TRBV5-1 | TGCGCCAGCAGCTTGCGCCTGAACACTGAAGCTTTCTTT | CASSLRLNTEAFF
TRBJ2-6 | 19 | NA | TRBD1 | TRBV5-1 | TGCGCCAGCAGCTTGGCCTCCGGGACAGGGGGATCAGGGGCCAACGTCCTGACTTTC | CASSLASGTGGSGANVLTF
TRBJ1-1 | 14 | NA | NA | TRBV6-5 | TGTGCCAGCAGTCTGAGCGACTCGAACACTGAAGCTTTCTTT | CASSLSDSNTEAFF
TRBJ1-1 | 15 | NA | NA | TRBV5-1 | TGCGCCAGCAGCTCTTTGTCAGGGCAGAACACTGAAGCTTTCTTT | CASSSLSGQNTEAFF
TRBJ1-4 | 15 | NA | TRBD1 | TRBV7-9 | TGTGCCAGCAGCACAGGGGGCCCAGGCGGTGAAAAACTGTTTTTT | CASSTGGPGGEKLFF
TRBJ1-5 | 14 | NA | TRBD1 | TRBV2 | TGTGCCAGCAGGTACGGGACAGACAATCAGCCCCAGCATTTT | CASRYGTDNQPQHF
TRBJ1-3 | 17 | NA | NA | TRBV4-1 | TGCGCCAGCAGCCAAGACCCCCGCGGACACTCTGGAAACACCATATATTTT | CASSQDPRGHSGNTIYF
TRBJ2-1 | 18 | NA | NA | TRBV1 | TGCACCAGCAGCCAAGGTGTTGCCCCACTAGCGGGGGCGGATGAGCAGTTCTTC | CTSSQGVAPLAGADEQFF
TRBJ2-3 | 15 | NA | NA | TRBV5-1 | TGCGCCAGCAGCTTGGCTCCGGGTCACCCAGATACGCAGTATTTT | CASSLAPGHPDTQYF
TRBJ2-1 | 17 | NA | NA | TRBV19 | TGTGCCAGTAGTATGAGCCGTCCCTCAGGGCTCTACAATGAGCAGTTCTTC | CASSMSRPSGLYNEQFF
TRBJ2-2 | 15 | few | NA | TRBV6-5 | TGTGCCAGCAGCCGACGAGGGGGAAACCCCGGGGAGCTGTTTTTT | CASSRRGGNPGELFF
TRBJ2-3 | 14 | NA | NA | TRBV5-6 | TGTGCCAGCACCATGACACGTAACACAGATACGCAGTATTTT | CASTMTRNTDTQYF
TRBJ2-2 | 14 | NA | NA | TRBV6-1 | TGTGCCAGCAGTGAAGGAGGGGCAGCCGGGGAGCTGTTTTTT | CASSEGGAAGELFF
TRBJ2-2 | 16 | NA | TRBD1 | TRBV19 | TGTGCCAGTAGTATAAGGGACAGGGGTTTCACCGGGGAGCTGTTTTTT | CASSIRDRGFTGELFF
TRBJ2-5 | 13 | NA | NA | TRBV11-3 | TGTGCCAGCAGCCCCGGTTGGGGGGAGACCCAGTACTTC | CASSPGWGETQYF
TRBJ2-7 | 16 | NA | TRBD2 | TRBV5-1 | TGCGCCAGCAGCGGAGGGACTAGCGGACACACCTACGAGCAGTACTTC | CASSGGTSGHTYEQYF
TRBJ2-3 | 13 | NA | NA | TRBV28 | TGTGCCAGCAGACGGGACAGCACAGATACGCAGTATTTT | CASRRDSTDTQYF
TRBJ2-1 | 13 | NA | NA | TRBV19 | TGTGCCAGTGGAATGTTACAGGGCCAGGAGCAGTTCTTC | CASGMLQGQEQFF
TRBJ1-1 | 12 | few | NA | TRBV10-3 | TGTGCCATCAGTGGGTTGAACACTGAAGCTTTCTTT | CAISGLNTEAFF
TRBJ2-7 | 13 | NA | NA | TRBV7-2 | TGTGCCAGCAGCTTGCGCTTACTTTACGAGCAGTACTTC | CASSLRLLYEQYF
TRBJ1-1 | 13 | NA | NA | TRBV5-1 | TGCGCCAGCAGCTTGGGCCGGGGCACTGAAGCTTTCTTT | CASSLGRGTEAFF
TRBJ1-1 | 13 | NA | TRBD1 | TRBV30 | TGTGCCTGTCGGGACAGGGGGGGCTACGGAGCTTTCTTT | CACRDRGGYGAFF
TRBJ1-1 | 13 | NA | NA | TRBV19 | TGTGCCAGTAGTATAACCGCGGGTTCTGAAGCTTTCTTT | CASSITAGSEAFF
TRBJ2-1 | 15 | NA | NA | TRBV2 | TGTGCCAGCAGTGAAGTCCAGGGGACATACAATGAGCAGTTCTTC | CASSEVQGTYNEQFF
TRBJ1-1 | 12 | few | NA | TRBV6-1 | TGTGCCAGCAGTAGACTAGGGGAAAAGGCTTTCTTT | CASSRLGEKAFF
TRBJ2-1 | 15 | few | TRBD2 | TRBV7-8 | TGTGCCTGCAGACCGACTAGCGGAGAGCTCAATGAGCAGTTCTTC | CACRPTSGELNEQFF
TRBJ2-7 | 17 | NA | TRBD1 | TRBV5-5 | TGTGCCAGCAGCTCCCTAGCCGGGACAGGGGGCTCCTACGAGCAGTACTTC | CASSSLAGTGGSYEQYF
TRBJ2-1 | 15 | NA | NA | TRBV15 | TGTGCCACCAGTCCCGACAGGAGCTCCTACAATGAGCAGTTCTTC | CATSPDRSSYNEQFF
TRBJ2-7 | 14 | few | NA | TRBV5-5 | TGTGCCAGCAGCCACTCGACAGTCAGGAACGAGCAGTACTTC | CASSHSTVRNEQYF
TRBJ2-5 | 17 | NA | TRBD2 | TRBV5-6 | TGTGCCAGCAGCGTAAATCTAGCGGGCCTACTGCAAGAGACCCAGTACTTC | CASSVNLAGLLQETQYF
TRBJ2-1 | 19 | NA | TRBD2 | TRBV10-3 | TGTGCCATCAGTGAGTTTTGGACTAGCGGGCAGAGCTCCTACAATGAGCAGTTCTTC | CAISEFWTSGQSSYNEQFF
TRBJ1-2 | 13 | once | NA | TRBV19 | TGTGCCAGTAGTATGGAACAGAACTATGGCTACACCTTC | CASSMEQNYGYTF
TRBJ1-1 | 14 | NA | TRBD1 | TRBV5-4 | TGTGCCAGCAGCTACGGACAGGGGAGGACTGAAGCTTTCTTT | CASSYGQGRTEAFF
TRBJ1-1 | 17 | NA | TRBD1 | TRBV28 | TGTGCCAGCAGTTTCCCGGGACAGGGCCTTCCTTTGGCTGAAGCTTTCTTT | CASSFPGQGLPLAEAFF